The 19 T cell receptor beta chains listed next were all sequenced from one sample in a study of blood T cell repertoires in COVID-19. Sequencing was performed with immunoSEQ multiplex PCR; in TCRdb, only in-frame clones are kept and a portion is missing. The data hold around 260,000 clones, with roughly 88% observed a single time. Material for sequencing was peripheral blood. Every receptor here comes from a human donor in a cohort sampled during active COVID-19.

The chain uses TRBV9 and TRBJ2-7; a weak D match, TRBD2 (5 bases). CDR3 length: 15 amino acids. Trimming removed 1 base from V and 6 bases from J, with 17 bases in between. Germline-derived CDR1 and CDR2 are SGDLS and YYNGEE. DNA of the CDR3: TGTGCCAGCAGCGTATTGACGGCCGGGATGAGCGAGCAGTACTTC. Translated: CASSVLTAGMSEQYF.

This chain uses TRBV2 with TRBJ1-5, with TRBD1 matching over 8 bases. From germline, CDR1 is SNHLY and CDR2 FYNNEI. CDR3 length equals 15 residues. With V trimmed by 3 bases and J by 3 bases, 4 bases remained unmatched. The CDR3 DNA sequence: TGTGCCAGCAGTGAGAGACAGGGGAACAATCAGCCCCAGCATTTT. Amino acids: CASSERQGNNQPQHF.

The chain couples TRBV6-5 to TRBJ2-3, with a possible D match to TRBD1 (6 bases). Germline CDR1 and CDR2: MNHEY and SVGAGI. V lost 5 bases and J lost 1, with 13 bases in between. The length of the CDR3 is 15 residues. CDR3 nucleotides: TGTGCCAGCAGTCTAAACAGGGACCGCACAGATACGCAGTATTTT. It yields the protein CASSLNRDRTDTQYF.

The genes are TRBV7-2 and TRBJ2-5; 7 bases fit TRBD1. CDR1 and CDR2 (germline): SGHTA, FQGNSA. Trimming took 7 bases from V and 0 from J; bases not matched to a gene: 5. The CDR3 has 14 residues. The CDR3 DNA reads TGTGCCAGCACCCTAGGGACAGACCAAGAGACCCAGTACTTC. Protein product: CASTLGTDQETQYF.

Written as DNA, the CDR3 is TGCAGCGTTCTCAGGGGTCGTGGCAATGAGCAGTTCTTC. As protein: CSVLRGRGNEQFF. This chain joins TRBV29-1 and TRBJ2-1; perhaps TRBD1 as D (6 bases). V lost 5 bases and J lost 6, with 14 bases in between. The CDR3 totals 13 residues. Germline V gives CDR1 SQVTM, CDR2 ANQGSEA.

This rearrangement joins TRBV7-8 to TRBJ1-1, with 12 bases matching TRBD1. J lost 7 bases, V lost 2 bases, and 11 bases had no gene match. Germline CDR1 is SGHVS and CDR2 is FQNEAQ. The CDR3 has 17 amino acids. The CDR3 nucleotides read TGTGCCAGCAGCTTAACCGGGACAGGGGGCAGGGGAGGTGAAGCTTTCTTT. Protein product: CASSLTGTGGRGGEAFF.

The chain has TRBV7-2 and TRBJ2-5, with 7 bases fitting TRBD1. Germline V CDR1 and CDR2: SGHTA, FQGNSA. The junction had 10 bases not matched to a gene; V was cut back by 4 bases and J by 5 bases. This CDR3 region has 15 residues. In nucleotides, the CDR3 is TGTGCCAGCAGCTCCACGACAGGGATTCAGGAGACCCAGTACTTC. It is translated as CASSSTTGIQETQYF.

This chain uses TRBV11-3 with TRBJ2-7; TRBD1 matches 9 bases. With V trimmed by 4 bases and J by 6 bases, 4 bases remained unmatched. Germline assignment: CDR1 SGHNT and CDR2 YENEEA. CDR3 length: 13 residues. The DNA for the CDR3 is TGTGCCAGCAGCTATAGGGGACAGGGCGAGCAGTACTTC. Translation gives CASSYRGQGEQYF.

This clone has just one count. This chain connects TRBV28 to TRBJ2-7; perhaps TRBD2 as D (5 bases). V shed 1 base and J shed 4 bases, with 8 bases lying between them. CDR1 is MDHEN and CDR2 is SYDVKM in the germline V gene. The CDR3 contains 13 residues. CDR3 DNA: TGTGCCAGCAGTTTATCTAGCAGTTACGAGCAGTACTTC. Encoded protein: CASSLSSSYEQYF. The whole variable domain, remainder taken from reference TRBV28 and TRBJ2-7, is DVKVTQSSRYLVKRTGEKVFLECVQDMDHENMFWYRQDPGLGLRLIYFSYDVKMKEKGDIPEGYSVSREKKERFSLILESASTNQTSMYLCASSLSSSYEQYFGPGTRLTVT.

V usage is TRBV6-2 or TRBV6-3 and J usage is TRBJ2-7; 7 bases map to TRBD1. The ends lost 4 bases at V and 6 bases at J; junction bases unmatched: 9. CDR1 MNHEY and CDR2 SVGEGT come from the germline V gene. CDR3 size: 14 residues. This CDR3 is CASSLLPWDSEQYF. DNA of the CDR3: TGTGCCAGCAGTTTACTTCCCTGGGACAGCGAGCAGTACTTC.

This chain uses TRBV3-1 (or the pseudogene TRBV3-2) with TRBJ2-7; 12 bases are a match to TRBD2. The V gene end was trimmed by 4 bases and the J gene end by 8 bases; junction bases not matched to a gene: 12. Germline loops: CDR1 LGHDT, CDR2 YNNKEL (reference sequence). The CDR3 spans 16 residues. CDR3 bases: TGTGCCAGCAGCCCCGACAGACTAGCGGGAGAGATTCAGCAGTACTTC. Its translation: CASSPDRLAGEIQQYF.

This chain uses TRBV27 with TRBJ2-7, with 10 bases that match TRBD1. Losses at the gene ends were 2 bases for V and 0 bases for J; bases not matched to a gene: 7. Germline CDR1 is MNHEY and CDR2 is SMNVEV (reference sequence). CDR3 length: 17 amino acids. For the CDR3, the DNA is TGTGCCAGCAGTTTAATACTCGGGACAGGGGTCTCCTACGAGCAGTACTTC. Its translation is CASSLILGTGVSYEQYF.

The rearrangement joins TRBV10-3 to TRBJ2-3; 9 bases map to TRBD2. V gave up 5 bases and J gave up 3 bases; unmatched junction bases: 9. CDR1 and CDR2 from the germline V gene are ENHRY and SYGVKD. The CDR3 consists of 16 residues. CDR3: CAISPISGRRTDTQYF. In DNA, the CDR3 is TGTGCCATCAGTCCAATTAGCGGGAGAAGGACAGATACGCAGTATTTT.

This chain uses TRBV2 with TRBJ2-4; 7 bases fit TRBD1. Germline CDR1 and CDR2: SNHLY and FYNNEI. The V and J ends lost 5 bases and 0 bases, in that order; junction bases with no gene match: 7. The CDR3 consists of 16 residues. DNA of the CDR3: TGTGCCAGCAGTCCAAGACAGGGTCTAGCCAAAAACATTCAGTACTTC. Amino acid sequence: CASSPRQGLAKNIQYF.

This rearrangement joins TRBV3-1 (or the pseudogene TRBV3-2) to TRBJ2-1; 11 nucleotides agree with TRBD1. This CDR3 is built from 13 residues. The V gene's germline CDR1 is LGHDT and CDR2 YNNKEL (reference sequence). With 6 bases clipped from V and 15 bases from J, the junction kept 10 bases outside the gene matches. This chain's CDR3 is CASSQPWTGGTFF. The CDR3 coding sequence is TGTGCCAGCAGTCAACCTTGGACAGGGGGCACGTTCTTC.

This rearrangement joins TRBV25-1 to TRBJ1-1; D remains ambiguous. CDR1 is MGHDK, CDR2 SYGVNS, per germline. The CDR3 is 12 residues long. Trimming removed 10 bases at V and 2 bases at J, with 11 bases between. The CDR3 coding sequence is TGTGCCACACTGATCCTTAACACTGAAGCTTTCTTT. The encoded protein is CATLILNTEAFF.

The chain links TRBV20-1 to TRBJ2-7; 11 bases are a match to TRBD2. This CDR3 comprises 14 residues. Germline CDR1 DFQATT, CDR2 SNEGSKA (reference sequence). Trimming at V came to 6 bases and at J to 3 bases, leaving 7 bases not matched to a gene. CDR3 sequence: CSASRLAGSYEQYF. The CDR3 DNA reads TGCAGTGCGAGTAGACTAGCGGGAAGCTACGAGCAGTACTTC.

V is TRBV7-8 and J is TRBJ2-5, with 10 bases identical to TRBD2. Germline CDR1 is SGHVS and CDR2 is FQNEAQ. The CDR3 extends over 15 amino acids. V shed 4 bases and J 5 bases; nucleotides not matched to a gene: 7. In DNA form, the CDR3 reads TGTGCCAGCAGCTCTCTAGCGGGAGAAACTGAGACCCAGTACTTC. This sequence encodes CASSSLAGETETQYF.

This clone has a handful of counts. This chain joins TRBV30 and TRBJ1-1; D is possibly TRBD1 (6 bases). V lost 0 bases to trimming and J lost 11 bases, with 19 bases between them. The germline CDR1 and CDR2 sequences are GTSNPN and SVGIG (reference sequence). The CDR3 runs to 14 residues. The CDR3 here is CAWSVGRQGSWAFF. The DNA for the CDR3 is TGTGCCTGGAGTGTCGGTCGGCAGGGGAGCTGGGCTTTCTTT.